The source of this T cell receptor (beta chain) is a study of blood T cell repertoires in COVID-19. At the level of the study: COVID-19 samples collected from the United States, Italy and Spain covered acute and convalescent phases. From T cells, B-cell-depleted T cells, or PBMCs came the material, which was cDNA or gDNA.

TCRdb's table, derived via immunoSEQ multiplex PCR, lists solely in-frame clones and lacks some. The table includes around 250,000 clones, roughly 79% detected once. Sequences were obtained from peripheral blood. This receptor was identified in a woman of 80 years or more with acute or convalescent COVID-19.

As DNA, the CDR3 is TGTGCCAGCAGCCCCGGGACAGGGGGAACAGATACGCAGTATTTT. Its protein product is CASSPGTGGTDTQYF. The chain recombines TRBV3-1 (or the pseudogene TRBV3-2) with TRBJ2-3; 11 bases align to TRBD1. Trimming at V came to 4 bases and at J to 3 bases, leaving 3 bases not matched to a gene. Germline V lookup: CDR1 LGHDT, CDR2 YNNKEL (reference sequence). The CDR3 runs 15 residues.